Below are 10 T cell receptor beta chains sequenced from a single sample in a study of T cells after yellow fever vaccination. TCRdb reprocessed the 5' RACE reads with MiXCR, giving one entry per CDR3 protein. Seen here are about 260,000 distinct CDR3 sequences, more than 3.5% observed once, and the top ten hold around 19%. The material sequenced was PBMCs, taken 15 days after the yellow fever booster vaccination. The receptor set was obtained from a man younger than 30 who received the YFV17D yellow fever vaccine.

In this sample, this clonotype turned up many times. The rearrangement uses TRBV6-2 or TRBV6-3 and TRBJ1-2; 7 nucleotides align to TRBD1. Germline V gene lookup returns CDR1 MNHEY and CDR2 SVGEGT. With 2 bases clipped from V and 8 bases from J, the junction kept 20 bases outside the gene matches. The CDR3 has 18 amino acids. CDR3 DNA sequence: TGTGCCAGCAGTTACCCACGGACAGGATTCGTCTATGCAGGGGGCTACACCTTC. Amino acid sequence: CASSYPRTGFVYAGGYTF.

This clonotype appeared many times. The chain is built from TRBV5-1 and TRBJ2-3; 11 bases agree with TRBD2. The CDR3 length is 18 residues. V lost 4 bases, J lost 2 bases, and 12 bases stayed unmatched. Germline V CDR1 and CDR2: SGHRS, YFSETQ. The DNA of the CDR3 is TGCGCCAGCAGCCCAGACCTCCGACTAGCGGGGAACACAGATACGCAGTATTTT. Its protein is CASSPDLRLAGNTDTQYF.

This clonotype was counted many times. The genes are TRBV18 and TRBJ2-3; possible D gene TRBD2, 6 bases. Germline V CDR1 and CDR2: KGHSH, LQKENI. The germline V and J ends were trimmed by 2 bases and 1 base, with 19 bases remaining between them. The CDR3 totals 18 residues. The CDR3 nucleotides are TGTGCCAGCTCACCATCGTTAGCGGCGCAGGCCGGCACAGATACGCAGTATTTT. This translates into CASSPSLAAQAGTDTQYF.

This clonotype was seen at least ten times. This chain uses TRBV20-1 with TRBJ1-1, with 9 bases lining up with TRBD1. V was clipped by 0 bases and J by 2 bases; unmatched bases: 1. Germline V gene data show CDR1 as DFQATT and CDR2 as SNEGSKA (reference sequence). The CDR3 spans 14 residues. Here the CDR3 reads CSAREGQGNTEAFF. The DNA of the CDR3 is TGCAGTGCTAGAGAGGGACAGGGTAACACTGAAGCTTTCTTT.

This clonotype was seen repeatedly, ten times or more. This chain links TRBV24-1 with TRBJ2-7, with D uncertain. The germline gives CDR1 KGHDR, CDR2 SFDVKD. The CDR3 has 16 residues. The ends were cut back, 9 bases at V and 4 bases at J, with 24 bases in the middle. The CDR3 spells CATPSKEDKAGYEQYV. The CDR3 nucleotides are TGTGCCACCCCCTCGAAAGAAGACAAAGCTGGTTACGAGCAGTACGTC.

In this sample, this clonotype turned up many times. This sequence joins TRBV15 and TRBJ2-7, with 7 positions matching TRBD1. With 5 bases clipped from V and 2 bases from J, the junction kept 3 bases outside the gene matches. CDR3 length: 13 residues. Germline V gene data show CDR1 as LNHNV and CDR2 as YYDKDF (reference sequence). Written as DNA, the CDR3 is TGTGCCACCAGCGGGGACAGTACCTACGAGCAGTACGTC. Its protein product is CATSGDSTYEQYV.

This clonotype was recorded many times. The chain employs TRBV5-1 and TRBJ2-3; 9 positions agree with TRBD2. CDR1 and CDR2 (germline): SGHRS, YFSETQ. The CDR3 runs to 14 residues. V trimming: 0 bases; J trimming: 9 bases; junction bases outside the gene matches: 5. The CDR3 protein is CASSLDSSGMTQYF. The DNA for the CDR3 is TGCGCCAGCAGCTTGGATTCTAGCGGGATGACGCAGTATTTT.

This clonotype was counted many times. The chain couples TRBV7-2 to TRBJ2-1; D is uncertain. The germline gives CDR1 SGHTA, CDR2 FQGNSA. Trimming removed 3 bases from V and 4 bases from J, with 10 bases in between. The CDR3 spans 14 residues. The CDR3 nucleotides read TGTGCCAGCAGCTTTGGGTACTTGTACAATGAGCAGTTCTTC. Residues: CASSFGYLYNEQFF.

This clonotype appeared many times. The rearrangement joins TRBV24-1 to TRBJ2-1; D not certain. V was shortened by 4 bases and J by 1 base, with 13 bases between the two germline ends. Germline loops: CDR1 KGHDR, CDR2 SFDVKD. There are 16 residues in the CDR3. CDR3 nucleotides: TGTGCCACCAGTGACCCCGGACCGATATCCTACAATGAGCAGTTCTTC. Translation gives CATSDPGPISYNEQFF.

This clonotype came up many times. This chain uses TRBV20-1 with TRBJ1-2; no firm D call. V dropped 3 bases and J dropped 8 bases, with 19 bases sitting between them. The CDR3 consists of 14 residues. Germline CDR1 is DFQATT and CDR2 is SNEGSKA (reference sequence). CDR3 coding DNA: TGCAGTGCTAGGGCTAAAGGCCGACCGGACGGCTACACCTTC. This codes for CSARAKGRPDGYTF.